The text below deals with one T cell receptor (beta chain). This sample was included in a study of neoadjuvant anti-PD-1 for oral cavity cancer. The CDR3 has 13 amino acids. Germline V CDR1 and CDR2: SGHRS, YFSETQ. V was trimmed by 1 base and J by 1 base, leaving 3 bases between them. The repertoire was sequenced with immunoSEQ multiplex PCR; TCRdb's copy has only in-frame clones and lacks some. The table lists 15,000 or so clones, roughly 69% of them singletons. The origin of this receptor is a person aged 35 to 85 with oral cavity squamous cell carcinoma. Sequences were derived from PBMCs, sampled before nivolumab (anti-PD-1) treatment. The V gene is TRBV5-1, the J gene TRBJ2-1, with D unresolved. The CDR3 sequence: CASSLTSYNEQFF. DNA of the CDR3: TGCGCCAGCAGCTTGACTTCCTACAATGAGCAGTTCTTC.